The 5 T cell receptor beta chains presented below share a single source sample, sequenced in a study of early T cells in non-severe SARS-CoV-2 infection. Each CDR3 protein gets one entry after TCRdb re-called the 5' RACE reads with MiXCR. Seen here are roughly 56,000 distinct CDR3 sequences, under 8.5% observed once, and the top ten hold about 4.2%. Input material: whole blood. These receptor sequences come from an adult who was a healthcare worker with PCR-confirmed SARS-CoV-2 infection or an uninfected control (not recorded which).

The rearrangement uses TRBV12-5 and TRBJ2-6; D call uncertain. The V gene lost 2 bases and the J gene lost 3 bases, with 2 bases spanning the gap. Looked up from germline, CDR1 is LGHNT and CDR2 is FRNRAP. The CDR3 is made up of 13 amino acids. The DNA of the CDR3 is TGTGCTAGTGGTTTGTATGGGGCCAACGTCCTGACTTTC. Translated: CASGLYGANVLTF.

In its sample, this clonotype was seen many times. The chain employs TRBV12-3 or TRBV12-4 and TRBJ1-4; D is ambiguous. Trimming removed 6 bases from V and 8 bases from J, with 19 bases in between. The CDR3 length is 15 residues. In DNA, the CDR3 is TGTGCCAGCAGCCCAAATGACGGTGAAGAGGAAAAACTGTTTTTT. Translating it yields CASSPNDGEEEKLFF.

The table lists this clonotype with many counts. The CDR3 sequence: CSVDFGGGGNIQYF. CDR3 in DNA: TGCAGCGTTGATTTTGGGGGAGGGGGAAACATTCAGTACTTC. The chain carries TRBV29-1 and TRBJ2-4, with D possibly TRBD2 on 7 matching bases. Between the trimmed V and J ends, which lost 3 bases and 6 bases, there was a span of 15 bases. Looked up from germline, CDR1 is SQVTM and CDR2 is ANQGSEA. The CDR3 runs 14 residues.

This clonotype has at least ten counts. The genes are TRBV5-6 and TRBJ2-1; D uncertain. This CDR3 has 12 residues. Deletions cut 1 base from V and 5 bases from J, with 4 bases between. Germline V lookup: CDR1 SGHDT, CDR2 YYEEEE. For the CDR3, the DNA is TGTGCCAGCAGCTTGCCGGACAATGAGCAGTTCTTC. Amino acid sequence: CASSLPDNEQFF.

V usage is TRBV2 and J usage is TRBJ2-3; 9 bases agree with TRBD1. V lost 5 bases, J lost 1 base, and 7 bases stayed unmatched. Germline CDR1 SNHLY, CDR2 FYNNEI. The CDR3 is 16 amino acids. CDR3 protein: CASSRERTGGTDTQYF. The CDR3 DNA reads TGTGCCAGCAGTCGAGAACGGACAGGGGGCACAGATACGCAGTATTTT.